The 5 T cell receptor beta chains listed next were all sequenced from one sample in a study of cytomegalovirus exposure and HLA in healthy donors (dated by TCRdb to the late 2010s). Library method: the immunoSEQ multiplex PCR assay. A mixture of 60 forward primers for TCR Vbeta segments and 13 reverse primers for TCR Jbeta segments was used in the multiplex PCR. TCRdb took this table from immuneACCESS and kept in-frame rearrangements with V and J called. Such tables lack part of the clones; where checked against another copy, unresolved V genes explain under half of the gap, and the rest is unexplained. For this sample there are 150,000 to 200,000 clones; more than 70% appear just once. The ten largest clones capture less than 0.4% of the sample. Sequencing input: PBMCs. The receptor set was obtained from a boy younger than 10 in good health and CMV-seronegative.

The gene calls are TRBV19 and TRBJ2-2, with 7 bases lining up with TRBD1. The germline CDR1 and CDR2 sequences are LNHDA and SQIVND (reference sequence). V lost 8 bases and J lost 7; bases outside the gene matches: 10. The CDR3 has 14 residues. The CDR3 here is CASYDRVGDGELFF. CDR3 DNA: TGTGCCAGTTACGACAGGGTTGGGGACGGGGAGCTGTTTTTT.

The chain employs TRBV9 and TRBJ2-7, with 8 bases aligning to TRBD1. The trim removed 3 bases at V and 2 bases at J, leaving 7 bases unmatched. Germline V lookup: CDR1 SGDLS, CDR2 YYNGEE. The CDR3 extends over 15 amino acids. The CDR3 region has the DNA TGTGCCAGCAGCGCAGGACAGGGTAGAACCTACGAGCAGTACTTC. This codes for CASSAGQGRTYEQYF.

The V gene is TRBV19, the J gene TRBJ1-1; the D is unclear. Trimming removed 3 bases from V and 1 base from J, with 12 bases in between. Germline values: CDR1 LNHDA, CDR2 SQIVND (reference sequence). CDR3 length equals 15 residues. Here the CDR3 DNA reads TGTGCCAGTAGTATCGAAGGCAGCGAGAACACTGAAGCTTTCTTT. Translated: CASSIEGSENTEAFF.

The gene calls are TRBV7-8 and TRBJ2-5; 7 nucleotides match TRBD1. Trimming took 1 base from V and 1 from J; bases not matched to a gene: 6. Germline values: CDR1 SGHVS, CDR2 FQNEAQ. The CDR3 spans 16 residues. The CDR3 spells CASSLEWAGGQETQYF. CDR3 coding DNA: TGTGCCAGCAGCTTAGAATGGGCAGGGGGCCAAGAGACCCAGTACTTC.

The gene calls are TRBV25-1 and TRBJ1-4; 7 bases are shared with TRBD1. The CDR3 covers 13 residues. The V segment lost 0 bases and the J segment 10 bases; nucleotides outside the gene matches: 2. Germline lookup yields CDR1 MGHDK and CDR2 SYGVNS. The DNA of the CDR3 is TGTGCCAGCAGTGAATACCGACAGGGAAAACTGTTTTTT. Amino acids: CASSEYRQGKLFF.